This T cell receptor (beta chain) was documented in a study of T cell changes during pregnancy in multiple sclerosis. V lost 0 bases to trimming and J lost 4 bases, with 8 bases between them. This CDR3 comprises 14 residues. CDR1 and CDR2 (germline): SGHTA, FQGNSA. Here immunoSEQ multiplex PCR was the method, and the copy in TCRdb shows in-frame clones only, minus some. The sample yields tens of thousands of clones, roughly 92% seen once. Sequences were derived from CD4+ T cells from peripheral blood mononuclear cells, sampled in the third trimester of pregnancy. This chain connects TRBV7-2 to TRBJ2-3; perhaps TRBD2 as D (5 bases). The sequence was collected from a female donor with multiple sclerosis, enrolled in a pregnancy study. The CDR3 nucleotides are TGTGCCAGCAGCTTAGCGGGAGTTTCAGATACGCAGTATTTT. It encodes CASSLAGVSDTQYF.